This record covers a single TCR beta chain. This sample is part of a study of CD8 T cells in Susac syndrome. It was with random hexamers that about 0.45 to 1 ug RNA was reverse transcribed. Via MiXCR, TCRdb re-called the immunoSEQ multiplex PCR reads, giving one row per CDR3 protein. The table shows 95,000 to 150,000 distinct CDR3 sequences, with under 96% occurring only once. The V gene end was trimmed by 8 bases and the J gene end by 3 bases; junction bases not matched to a gene: 8. Germline assignment: CDR1 SNHLY and CDR2 FYNNEI. CDR3 length: 14 residues. V and J are TRBV2 and TRBJ2-3; 7 positions agree with TRBD2. The material sequenced was CD4+ T cells from PBMCs. The source is a human donor with Susac syndrome. The chain's CDR3 is CASSKRDGTDTQYF. The CDR3 DNA is TGTGCCAGCTCCAAGCGGGACGGGACAGATACGCAGTATTTT.